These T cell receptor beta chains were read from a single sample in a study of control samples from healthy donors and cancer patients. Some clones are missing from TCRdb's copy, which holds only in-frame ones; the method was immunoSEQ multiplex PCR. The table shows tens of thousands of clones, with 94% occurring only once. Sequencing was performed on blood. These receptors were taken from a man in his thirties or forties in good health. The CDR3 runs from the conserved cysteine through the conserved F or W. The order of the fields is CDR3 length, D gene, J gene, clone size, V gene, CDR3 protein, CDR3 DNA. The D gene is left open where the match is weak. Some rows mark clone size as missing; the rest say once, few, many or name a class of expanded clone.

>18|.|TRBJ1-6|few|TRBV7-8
CASSLYPKGQGRNSPLHF
TGTGCCAGCAGCTTATACCCTAAGGGTCAGGGTAGAAATTCACCCCTCCACTTT
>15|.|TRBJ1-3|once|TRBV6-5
CASMGRPNSGNTIYF
TGTGCCAGCATGGGCAGACCAAACTCTGGAAACACCATATATTTT
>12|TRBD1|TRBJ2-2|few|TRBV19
CATNRGTGELFF
TGTGCCACCAACAGGGGGACCGGGGAGCTGTTTTTT
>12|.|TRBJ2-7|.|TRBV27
CASSATLDEQYF
TGTGCCAGCAGCGCCACTTTAGACGAGCAGTACTTC
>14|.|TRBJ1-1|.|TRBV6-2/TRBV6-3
CASSYSDRNTEAFF
TGTGCCAGCAGTTACTCGGACAGAAACACTGAAGCTTTCTTT
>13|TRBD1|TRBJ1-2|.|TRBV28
CASIGTDNYGYTF
TGTGCCAGCATCGGGACAGATAACTATGGCTACACCTTC
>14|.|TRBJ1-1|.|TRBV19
CASSSIDGRSEAFF
TGTGCCAGCAGTAGTATAGACGGAAGGTCTGAAGCTTTCTTT
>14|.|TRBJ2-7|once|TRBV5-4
CASSTHLGSYEQYF
TGTGCCAGCAGCACACACCTAGGTTCCTACGAGCAGTACTTC
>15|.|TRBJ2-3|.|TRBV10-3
CAIRKTGFQADTQYF
TGTGCCATCAGAAAAACAGGGTTTCAAGCAGATACGCAGTATTTT
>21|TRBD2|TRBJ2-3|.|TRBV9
CASSAGKGTSGHPLLTDTQYF
TGTGCCAGCAGCGCTGGAAAGGGGACTAGCGGACACCCCCTTCTCACAGATACGCAGTATTTT
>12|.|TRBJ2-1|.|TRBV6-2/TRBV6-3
CASSYAPEALVF
TGTGCCAGCAGTTACGCCCCTGAGGCGCTGGTCTTC
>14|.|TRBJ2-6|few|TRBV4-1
CASSQEGGSNVLTF
TGCGCCAGCAGCCAAGAAGGGGGTTCCAACGTCCTGACTTTC
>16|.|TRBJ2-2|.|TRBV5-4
CASSPRRPPETGELFF
TGTGCCAGCAGCCCCAGGAGACCGCCCGAGACCGGGGAGCTGTTTTTT
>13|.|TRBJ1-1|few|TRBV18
CASSQGRNTEAFF
TGTGCCAGCTCACAGGGGAGGAACACTGAAGCTTTCTTT
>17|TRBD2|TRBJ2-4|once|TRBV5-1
CASSPRSGGPPKNIQYF
TGCGCCAGCAGCCCCCGAAGCGGGGGGCCTCCCAAAAACATTCAGTACTTC
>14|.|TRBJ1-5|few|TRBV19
CASSIATSLQPQHF
TGTGCCAGTAGTATAGCTACCAGCCTGCAGCCCCAGCATTTT
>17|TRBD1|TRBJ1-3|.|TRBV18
CASSPVRDSRSGNTIYF
TGTGCCAGCTCACCGGTAAGGGACAGCCGCTCTGGAAACACCATATATTTT
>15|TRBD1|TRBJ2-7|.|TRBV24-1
CATAESTGGLYEQYF
TGTGCCACCGCCGAGTCGACAGGGGGCCTCTACGAGCAGTACTTC
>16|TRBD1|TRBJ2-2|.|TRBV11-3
CASSSDWTGRTGELFF
TGTGCCAGCAGCTCAGATTGGACAGGCCGCACCGGGGAGCTGTTTTTT